This T cell receptor (beta chain) was sequenced in a study of technical replicates of blood from several donors listed by TCRdb under 2017. Regarding this clone: Its antigen specificity is not known. No much larger clone is present one base from it, and per-base qualities are unavailable.

Relative to germline, V is missing 4 bases and J is missing 7 bases, with 1 base of the junction outside any gene match. The CDR3 contains 11 residues, cysteine and phenylalanine counted. Only the CDR3 DNA is retained, 33 bases long and in frame from the first base. CDR1 and CDR2 are drawn from the germline V gene (reference sequence): GTSNPN, SVGIG. To prepare the library, the immunoSEQ multiplex PCR assay was applied. Not all clones reach the TCRdb copy of this immuneACCESS table, which keeps in-frame sequences only. Checked studies attribute under half of the gap to unresolved V genes and leave the rest unexplained. Here the sample has 60,000 or so clones; about 83% occur a single time. More than 4% of the sample lies in the top ten.

This TCR was recovered from a human donor in good health. Some clones in this sample may be carry-over from other donors' samples. The V gene is TRBV30 and the J gene is TRBJ2-1, with 7 bases aligning to TRBD2. Sequencing was done on a sample of PBMCs. The CDR3 reads CAWTGGNEQFF. The DNA is as follows: TGTGCCTGGACGGGAGGAAATGAGCAGTTCTTC.